This is a list of T cell receptor beta chains from one sample in a study of T-cell reconstitution after alpha-beta-depleted transplantation in children. TCRdb re-derived calls from the PCR reads in MiXCR, one entry per CDR3 protein. The table lists about 510,000 distinct CDR3 sequences, approximately 10% of them singletons. The starting material was PBMCs, mostly from graft donor cells, obtained 180 days after TCRalphabeta/CD19-depleted stem cell transplant. All receptors come from a female patient aged 2 to 10 who had a stem cell transplant for aplastic anemia, so the T cells may come from the graft donor. Each CDR3 is given with its conserved first and last residue. A D gene is named only where the DNA matches it firmly. Clone size is shown for a subset of rows, as once, few, many or a class of expanded clone.

clone_size d_call j_call v_call cdr3_aa cdr3_nt
few TRBD1 TRBJ1-1 TRBV6-5 CASSFTGTGPPTEAFF TGTGCCAGCAGTTTTACCGGGACAGGGCCCCCCACTGAAGCTTTCTTT
- - TRBJ1-5 TRBV29-1 CSVAEGGNQPQHF TGCAGCGTTGCCGAGGGAGGCAATCAGCCCCAGCATTTT
few - TRBJ2-7 TRBV29-1 CSVEGAHRGEQYF TGCAGCGTTGAAGGTGCCCACCGAGGGGAGCAGTACTTC
- TRBD1 TRBJ1-2 TRBV27 CASSEVSPLGQGWYGYTF TGTGCCAGCAGCGAAGTTTCCCCCTTAGGACAGGGGTGGTATGGCTACACCTTC
few - TRBJ2-1 TRBV7-2 CASSLGGVSSYNEQFF TGTGCCAGCAGCTTGGGTGGAGTGAGCTCCTACAATGAGCAGTTCTTC
many - TRBJ2-1 TRBV7-6 CASSRLPRSYNEQFF TGTGCCAGCAGCCGACTGCCACGCTCCTACAATGAGCAGTTCTTC
few - TRBJ2-2 TRBV7-9 CASSSFYLGDTGELFF TGTGCCAGCAGCTCCTTTTACCTGGGGGACACCGGGGAGCTGTTTTTT
few TRBD2 TRBJ2-6 TRBV25-1 CASSGLAGGRANVLTF TGTGCCAGCAGTGGACTAGCGGGAGGGCGAGCCAACGTCCTGACTTTC
few - TRBJ2-1 TRBV7-2 CASSLRGSSSYNEQFF TGTGCCAGCAGCTTACGCGGTTCTAGCTCCTACAATGAGCAGTTCTTC
few TRBD1 TRBJ2-7 TRBV6-2/TRBV6-3 CASRKITGQAHEQYF TGTGCCAGCAGAAAAATAACGGGACAGGCTCACGAGCAGTACTTC
- TRBD1 TRBJ1-5 TRBV12-3/TRBV12-4 CASSLDRGGNQPQHF TGTGCCAGCAGTCTGGACAGGGGAGGTAATCAGCCCCAGCATTTT
few - TRBJ1-1 TRBV29-1 CSFFGGANTEAFF TGCAGCTTTTTTGGGGGGGCGAACACTGAAGCTTTCTTT
- - TRBJ2-7 TRBV4-2 CASSLGDRGGYEQYF TGTGCCAGCAGCCTAGGTGATAGGGGCGGCTACGAGCAGTACTTC
- - TRBJ2-2 TRBV9 CASSVAGDSGELFF TGTGCCAGCAGCGTAGCGGGAGATTCCGGGGAGCTGTTTTTT
few - TRBJ2-7 TRBV29-1 CRKHEQYF TGCAGGAAACACGAGCAGTACTTC
many - TRBJ1-2 TRBV3-1 CASSQAGRYGYTF TGTGCCAGCAGCCAGGCCGGACGCTATGGCTACACCTTC
few - TRBJ2-7 TRBV29-1 CSVVNQGIYEQYF TGCAGCGTTGTCAACCAGGGGATCTACGAGCAGTACTTC